The clone carrying this TCR beta chain was observed a single time. As originally analysed: Amplified reference gene primers provided the basis for estimating nucleated cell counts. The method was immunoSEQ multiplex PCR; TCRdb's version includes in-frame clones alone and lacks a portion of them. V and J calls and clone size are those listed in that table; D and trimming were worked out from the DNA. Of 50,000 to 80,000 clones listed, about 90% were seen once; the top ten hold approximately 1.5%. The sample belongs to a study of blood T cell repertoires in COVID-19. In germline, CDR1 is SGHRS, CDR2 YFSETQ. The CDR3 spans 15 residues. Germline trimming cut 4 bases from V and 0 bases from J; bases unmatched to any gene: 6.

The genes are TRBV5-1 and TRBJ1-1; 7 bases fit TRBD1. The clonotype originates from a man aged 55-75 years with acute or convalescent COVID-19. The sequenced material came from peripheral blood. The chain's CDR3 is CASSLGDSMNTEAFF. CDR3 sequence (DNA): TGCGCCAGCAGCCTGGGGGACAGCATGAACACTGAAGCTTTCTTT.